This is a list of T cell receptor beta chains from one sample in a study of T cells in tumors after PD-1 blockade. Libraries were prepared by immunoSEQ multiplex PCR; TCRdb keeps only in-frame clonotypes and omits some of them. This sample has about 34,000 clones; approximately 73% occur once, and the top ten carry roughly 37%. The material was PBMCs, obtained after anti-PD-1 treatment. These receptors originate from a human donor with basal cell carcinoma. Both conserved end residues are part of each CDR3. D genes are given only for firm matches. Clone size is given for some rows only: seen once, a few or many times, or a class if the clone is expanded.

cdr3_length	v_call	clone_size	j_call	d_call	cdr3_aa	cdr3_nt
17	TRBV10-3	few	TRBJ2-2	TRBD2	CAISDPRLAGAGGELFF	TGTGCCATCAGTGATCCACGACTAGCGGGAGCGGGCGGGGAGCTGTTTTTT
15	TRBV6-5	once	TRBJ2-3	TRBD2	CASLRAGGGPDTQYF	TGTGCCAGCCTGAGAGCGGGAGGGGGCCCAGATACGCAGTATTTT
14	TRBV27	few	TRBJ2-7	-	CASRTLGPPYEQYF	TGTGCCAGCAGGACCCTAGGTCCCCCCTACGAGCAGTACTTC
15	TRBV5-1	-	TRBJ2-3	TRBD1	CASSGRQGRTDTQYF	TGCGCCAGCAGCGGGCGACAGGGGCGGACAGATACGCAGTATTTT
15	TRBV10-1	-	TRBJ2-7	TRBD1	CASSDYGTGDYEQYF	TGCGCCAGCAGTGATTACGGGACAGGTGACTACGAGCAGTACTTC
15	TRBV6-1	-	TRBJ1-1	TRBD1	CASSDPDRENTEAFF	TGTGCCAGCAGTGATCCGGACAGGGAGAACACTGAAGCTTTCTTT
15	TRBV4-3	-	TRBJ1-2	-	CASSQDAGAPWGYTF	TGCGCCAGCAGCCAAGATGCAGGGGCCCCGTGGGGCTACACCTTC
16	TRBV19	-	TRBJ1-5	-	CASSITTGKSNQPQHF	TGTGCCAGTAGTATCACAACAGGGAAAAGCAATCAGCCCCAGCATTTT
15	TRBV6-5	-	TRBJ2-1	-	CASTRQPERSNEQFF	TGTGCCAGCACCCGACAGCCAGAACGGAGCAATGAGCAGTTCTTC
15	TRBV2	-	TRBJ2-2	TRBD1	CASSRQGASTGELFF	TGTGCCAGCAGCCGTCAGGGGGCAAGTACCGGGGAGCTGTTTTTT
14	TRBV5-1	-	TRBJ1-2	-	CASSLMPGDYGYTF	TGCGCCAGCAGCTTAATGCCAGGGGACTATGGCTACACCTTC
13	TRBV7-2	-	TRBJ2-1	-	CASSSDRYNEQFF	TGTGCCAGCAGCTCTGACAGGTACAATGAGCAGTTCTTC
13	TRBV6-6	-	TRBJ1-1	-	CASSVDKNTEAFF	TGTGCCAGCAGCGTAGACAAGAACACTGAAGCTTTCTTT
14	TRBV15	-	TRBJ2-2	TRBD2	CATSPRGGYRELFF	TGTGCCACTTCTCCCCGGGGGGGCTACCGGGAGCTGTTTTTT
16	TRBV28	-	TRBJ1-5	-	CASSLYAGGGFKPQHF	TGTGCCAGCAGTTTATATGCCGGTGGGGGTTTTAAGCCCCAGCATTTT
13	TRBV3-1/TRBV3-2	many	TRBJ2-1	-	CASSRLGRYEQFF	TGTGCCAGCAGCCGCCTAGGGAGGTATGAGCAGTTCTTC
13	TRBV12-3/TRBV12-4	-	TRBJ1-3	-	CASRLGAGNTIYF	TGTGCCAGCAGGTTAGGCGCTGGAAACACCATATATTTT
15	TRBV28	-	TRBJ2-2	-	CASSLRAGSVGELFF	TGTGCCAGCAGTTTAAGGGCAGGGTCTGTCGGGGAGCTGTTTTTT
18	TRBV7-2	-	TRBJ2-5	TRBD2	CASSLDPGTSGSHETQYF	TGTGCCAGCAGCTTAGATCCCGGAACTAGCGGCTCCCACGAGACCCAGTACTTC
18	TRBV19	-	TRBJ2-4	TRBD1	CASKRLGEETGTKNIQYF	TGTGCCAGTAAACGATTGGGGGAAGAGACAGGGACCAAAAACATTCAGTACTTC
15	TRBV2	few	TRBJ2-6	-	CASMDSLSGANVLTF	TGTGCCAGCATGGACAGCCTCTCTGGGGCCAACGTCCTGACTTTC
16	TRBV15	once	TRBJ1-6	-	CATSRGVGSYNSPLHF	TGTGCCACCAGCAGAGGGGTTGGCTCCTATAATTCACCCCTCCACTTT
14	TRBV19	-	TRBJ1-1	-	CASSIWDKYTEAFF	TGTGCCAGTAGTATTTGGGACAAGTACACTGAAGCTTTCTTT
16	TRBV18	-	TRBJ2-1	TRBD2	CASSPRSSGRGNEQFF	TGTGCCAGCTCACCCCGATCTAGCGGGAGGGGAAATGAGCAGTTCTTC
15	TRBV19	-	TRBJ2-7	TRBD2	CASSIGVGRGYEQYF	TGTGCCAGTAGTATAGGGGTCGGGCGGGGGTACGAGCAGTACTTC
16	TRBV21-1	-	TRBJ2-7	-	CASSKVGDRRGYEQYF	TGTGCCAGCAGCAAAGTAGGGGACAGGAGAGGCTACGAGCAGTACTTC
15	TRBV5-1	-	TRBJ1-5	-	CASSFGSEGNQPQHF	TGCGCCAGCAGCTTTGGCTCGGAAGGCAATCAGCCCCAGCATTTT
15	TRBV9	few	TRBJ1-1	TRBD1	CASSEEGARDTEAFF	TGTGCCAGCAGCGAAGAGGGGGCGCGGGACACTGAAGCTTTCTTT
16	TRBV28	-	TRBJ1-1	TRBD1	CASSSQGQGAHTEAFF	TGTGCCAGCAGTTCCCAGGGACAGGGGGCGCACACTGAAGCTTTCTTT
15	TRBV9	-	TRBJ2-2	-	CASSVWDAATGELFF	TGTGCCAGCAGCGTGTGGGACGCGGCAACCGGGGAGCTGTTTTTT
16	TRBV11-3	-	TRBJ2-7	TRBD2	CASSRPGTSGTYEQYF	TGTGCCAGCAGCCGGCCCGGGACTAGCGGGACCTACGAGCAGTACTTC
14	TRBV7-8	-	TRBJ1-5	-	CASSPWTGNQPQHF	TGTGCCAGCAGCCCCTGGACGGGCAATCAGCCCCAGCATTTT
13	TRBV7-2	-	TRBJ2-3	-	CASSLGVEYTQYF	TGTGCCAGCAGCTTAGGTGTCGAATATACGCAGTATTTT
14	TRBV6-1	-	TRBJ2-7	TRBD2	CASSEEGTSREQYF	TGTGCCAGCAGTGAAGAAGGGACTAGCCGCGAGCAGTACTTC
16	TRBV4-3	-	TRBJ1-2	TRBD1	CASSLIRDRGRGIYTF	TGCGCCAGCAGCCTAATTAGGGACAGGGGGCGAGGGATCTACACCTTC
15	TRBV6-5	many	TRBJ2-7	TRBD2	CASSYDTSGAYEQYF	TGTGCCAGCAGTTATGATACTAGCGGGGCATACGAGCAGTACTTC
14	TRBV11-3	once	TRBJ2-5	TRBD2	CASTETRGGETQYF	TGTGCCAGCACCGAGACTAGGGGAGGGGAGACCCAGTACTTC
15	TRBV28	-	TRBJ2-5	TRBD1	CASSFTGTGRETQYF	TGTGCCAGCAGTTTCACCGGGACAGGGAGAGAGACCCAGTACTTC
18	TRBV6-1	-	TRBJ2-3	TRBD2	CASSEARFVAGASDTQYF	TGTGCCAGCAGTGAGGCCCGTTTCGTAGCGGGGGCAAGCGATACGCAGTATTTT
14	TRBV9	-	TRBJ1-1	-	CASSVRGVDNEAFF	TGTGCCAGCAGCGTACGGGGGGTAGATAATGAAGCTTTCTTT
13	TRBV11-3	-	TRBJ2-3	TRBD1	CASRLDRAVTQYF	TGTGCCAGCAGACTCGACAGGGCGGTTACGCAGTATTTT
14	TRBV27	-	TRBJ2-2	TRBD2	CASNSLGGAGELFF	TGTGCCAGCAATTCGCTGGGAGGGGCCGGGGAGCTGTTTTTT
14	TRBV11-3	-	TRBJ2-1	TRBD2	CASSLAGGPNEQFF	TGTGCCAGCAGCTTAGCGGGAGGGCCCAATGAGCAGTTCTTC
14	TRBV5-5	-	TRBJ1-6	-	CANSFGLDNSPLHF	TGTGCCAACAGCTTCGGTTTGGATAATTCACCCCTCCACTTT
16	TRBV30	-	TRBJ2-3	TRBD2	CAWTRGLAGGGDTQYF	TGTGCCTGGACCAGGGGCCTAGCGGGAGGAGGGGATACGCAGTATTTT
16	TRBV6-1	few	TRBJ2-7	-	CASSEHLARTTYEQYF	TGTGCCAGCAGTGAACACCTAGCACGGACGACCTACGAGCAGTACTTC
12	TRBV25-1	-	TRBJ2-7	TRBD2	CASQRPGGEQYF	TGTGCCAGCCAAAGGCCGGGGGGAGAGCAGTACTTC
12	TRBV19	-	TRBJ2-7	-	CASKQGLGEQYF	TGTGCCAGTAAGCAGGGTCTAGGCGAGCAGTACTTC
15	TRBV7-9	-	TRBJ1-3	-	CASSATGQSGNTIYF	TGTGCCAGCAGCGCCACAGGTCAGAGTGGAAACACCATATATTTT
14	TRBV10-3	-	TRBJ2-1	-	CAISQPVSYNEQFF	TGTGCCATCAGTCAACCAGTCTCCTACAATGAGCAGTTCTTC
16	TRBV5-1	-	TRBJ2-7	TRBD2	CASSRTSGSGGYEQYF	TGCGCCAGCAGTCGGACTAGCGGGAGTGGGGGCTACGAGCAGTACTTC
15	TRBV7-2	-	TRBJ2-2	-	CASSLVLDNTGELFF	TGTGCCAGCAGCTTAGTGTTGGACAACACCGGGGAGCTGTTTTTT
15	TRBV19	-	TRBJ2-3	TRBD2	CASSGAGGITDTQYF	TGTGCCAGTAGTGGAGCGGGAGGGATCACAGATACGCAGTATTTT
15	TRBV7-2	-	TRBJ1-5	-	CASSLEPESNQPQHF	TGTGCCAGCAGCTTAGAACCGGAATCCAATCAGCCCCAGCATTTT
16	TRBV5-1	few	TRBJ2-2	TRBD2	CASSLTSGRRTGELFF	TGCGCCAGCAGCCTGACTAGCGGGAGAAGGACCGGGGAGCTGTTTTTT
16	TRBV28	-	TRBJ1-3	-	CASSFWIGGSGNTIYF	TGTGCCAGCAGTTTTTGGATAGGCGGCTCTGGAAACACCATATATTTT
13	TRBV5-4	few	TRBJ2-5	-	CASSPAGRETQYF	TGTGCCAGCAGCCCAGCTGGGAGGGAGACCCAGTACTTC
14	TRBV5-5	-	TRBJ2-2	-	CASGPGTNTGELFF	TGTGCCAGCGGCCCCGGAACGAACACCGGGGAGCTGTTTTTT
17	TRBV6-2/TRBV6-3	-	TRBJ1-4	-	CASSPRPNRATNEKLFF	TGTGCCAGCAGCCCTAGACCAAACAGGGCCACTAATGAAAAACTGTTTTTT